The 25 T cell receptor beta chains reported below all come from one sample, sequenced in a study of cytomegalovirus exposure and HLA in healthy donors. PCR was performed using 60 Vbeta and 13 Jbeta primers. TCRdb keeps only in-frame clones here, not all; method: immunoSEQ multiplex PCR. The top ten clones hold more than 1.5% of a sample with some 180,000 clones, roughly 80% of them seen once. Sequenced sample: PBMCs. These receptors all stem from a man in his forties or fifties in good health and CMV-seronegative.

The chain combines TRBV19 with TRBJ2-7; 10 bases align to TRBD1. This CDR3 has 16 residues. CDR1 and CDR2 from the germline V gene are LNHDA and SQIVND (reference sequence). Germline trimming cut 3 bases from V and 3 bases from J; bases unmatched to any gene: 8. The CDR3 loop is CASSIPPGQGYYEQYF. CDR3 DNA sequence: TGTGCCAGTAGTATTCCCCCGGGACAGGGGTACTACGAGCAGTACTTC.

The V and J genes are TRBV2 and TRBJ2-1, with 8 bases aligning to TRBD2. V shed 4 bases, J shed 12 bases, and the junction held 14 bases outside the gene matches. The CDR3 extends over 15 amino acids. In germline, CDR1 is SNHLY, CDR2 FYNNEI. Written as DNA, the CDR3 is TGTGCCAGCAGTGTGGTCAGCGGGGGCCTGAGAGGGCAGTTCTTC. Residues: CASSVVSGGLRGQFF.

V and J are TRBV28 and TRBJ2-5; D gene unclear. Trimming left V 7 bases short and J 4 bases short, with 7 bases between. The CDR3 runs to 11 residues. Germline-derived CDR1 and CDR2 are MDHEN and SYDVKM. In DNA, the CDR3 is TGTGCCAGCACCTCCAGAGAGACCCAGTACTTC. Its protein is CASTSRETQYF.

The chain uses TRBV7-2 and TRBJ2-5; 11 positions match TRBD1. Looked up from germline, CDR1 is SGHTA and CDR2 is FQGNSA. CDR3 length equals 15 residues. V was clipped by 4 bases and J by 5 bases; unmatched bases: 6. The CDR3 spells CASSSYGQGAETQYF. The CDR3 DNA reads TGTGCCAGCAGCTCGTACGGACAGGGGGCGGAGACCCAGTACTTC.

This clone has just a few counts. The CDR3 protein is CASRNGLNTEAFF. CDR3 DNA sequence: TGTGCCAGCAGAAATGGCTTGAACACTGAAGCTTTCTTT. The chain couples TRBV27 to TRBJ1-1; D remains unclear. V lost 6 bases and J lost 0, with 8 bases in between. The germline CDR1 and CDR2 sequences are MNHEY and SMNVEV (reference sequence). CDR3 length: 13 residues.

The count of this clone is one. This rearrangement joins TRBV7-9 to TRBJ2-7; tentatively, D is TRBD1 (5 bases). Germline V CDR1 and CDR2: SEHNR, FQNEAQ (reference sequence). The ends were cut back, 5 bases at V and 0 bases at J, with 14 bases in the middle. The CDR3 runs to 15 residues. The CDR3 region has the DNA TGTGCCAGCAGCCCCCGTCGTGACAGCTCCTACGAGCAGTACTTC. It translates to CASSPRRDSSYEQYF.

CDR3 sequence: CASSAAGLGTYNEQFF. In DNA, the CDR3 is TGTGCCAGCAGCGCTGCGGGACTAGGGACCTACAATGAGCAGTTCTTC. The chain combines TRBV5-4 with TRBJ2-1; 8 bases align to TRBD2. The V segment lost 4 bases and the J segment 2 bases; nucleotides outside the gene matches: 8. The germline CDR1 and CDR2 sequences are SGHNT and YYREEE (reference sequence). The CDR3 is made up of 16 amino acids.

This clone has a single count. V is TRBV6-5 and J is TRBJ1-1; 8 bases are shared with TRBD1. Trimming removed 7 bases from V and 9 bases from J; junction bases left unmatched: 10. The CDR3 is 13 residues long. Germline loops: CDR1 MNHEY, CDR2 SVGAGI. The CDR3 loop is CASTLHDRGKAFF. The CDR3 DNA follows: TGTGCCAGCACTCTTCATGACAGGGGTAAAGCTTTCTTT.

CDR3 DNA sequence: TGCGCCAGCTCGACAGGGACGGCCAATCAGCCCCAGCATTTT. It is translated as CASSTGTANQPQHF. V is TRBV5-1 and J is TRBJ1-5, with 7 bases that match TRBD1. The germline gives CDR1 SGHRS, CDR2 YFSETQ. The CDR3 is 14 residues long. The V segment lost 7 bases and the J segment 3 bases; nucleotides outside the gene matches: 7.

V is TRBV19 and J is TRBJ2-1; TRBD2 agrees at 7 bases. This CDR3 comprises 13 residues. Germline CDR1 LNHDA, CDR2 SQIVND (reference sequence). With 7 bases clipped from V and 6 bases from J, the junction kept 6 bases outside the gene matches. The CDR3 loop is CASIGRDLNEQFF. CDR3 coding DNA: TGTGCCAGTATTGGGAGGGATCTCAATGAGCAGTTCTTC.

V usage is TRBV6-5 and J usage is TRBJ1-2; possibly TRBD1 for D (6 bases). Trimming removed 5 bases at V and 12 bases at J, with 16 bases between. The CDR3 spans 12 residues. CDR1 is MNHEY, CDR2 SVGAGI, per germline. The CDR3 DNA reads TGTGCCAGCAGTGAAAGGGGGACCGGCCACACCTTC. It encodes CASSERGTGHTF.

V is TRBV11-2 and J is TRBJ2-7; 10 nucleotides align to TRBD2. CDR3 size: 15 residues. Germline assignment: CDR1 SGHAT and CDR2 FQNNGV. J gave up 0 bases and V 7 bases, and 6 bases lay outside the gene matches. Here the CDR3 reads CASTYSSGSSYEQYF. The CDR3 nucleotides are TGTGCCAGCACCTATTCTAGCGGGAGCTCCTACGAGCAGTACTTC.

In regard to this clone: The junction shows a germline mismatch at one end, possibly a read error. The V and J genes are TRBV6-6 and TRBJ1-4, with D uncertain. The CDR3 has 13 residues. The germline V gene has CDR1 MNHNY and CDR2 SVGAGI (reference sequence). The CDR3 nucleotides read TGTGCCAGCAGTTACTCGAGTTTCCCCTCTTTGCTTTTT. Its translation: CASSYSSFPSLLF.

This clone came up a few times. A read error may produce the germline difference seen at one junction end. The chain combines TRBV14 with TRBJ2-7; D uncertain. This CDR3 has 13 residues. Per the germline V gene, CDR1 is SGHDN and CDR2 is FVKESK. CDR3 amino acids: CASSQGYGYAQYF. In DNA, the CDR3 is TGTGCCAGCAGCCAAGGATACGGGTACGCGCAGTACTTC.

The gene calls are TRBV4-1 and TRBJ2-5, with 7 bases matching TRBD2. The V gene's germline CDR1 is MGHRA and CDR2 YSYEKL. CDR3 size: 17 residues. The V segment lost 4 bases and the J segment 1 base; nucleotides outside the gene matches: 12. CDR3 sequence: CASSLRRASGLQETQYF. DNA for the CDR3: TGCGCCAGCAGCCTCAGAAGGGCTAGCGGACTCCAAGAGACCCAGTACTTC.

The chain couples TRBV7-2 to TRBJ2-7; TRBD1 is a possible D gene (6 bases). CDR3 size: 13 residues. Germline V lookup: CDR1 SGHTA, CDR2 FQGNSA. The germline V and J ends were trimmed by 5 bases and 6 bases, with 14 bases remaining between them. CDR3 nucleotides: TGTGCCAGCAGCCGGATGCAGGGGCCCGAGCAGTACTTC. This gives the protein CASSRMQGPEQYF.

This CDR3 reads CASSVTGGISNQPQHF. CDR3 sequence (DNA): TGTGCCAGCAGCGTAACAGGGGGGATTAGCAATCAGCCCCAGCATTTT. The genes are TRBV28 and TRBJ1-5; 8 positions agree with TRBD1. The trim removed 6 bases at V and 0 bases at J, leaving 7 bases unmatched. Germline CDR1 and CDR2: MDHEN and SYDVKM. The CDR3 totals 16 residues.

This chain uses TRBV19 with TRBJ2-1, with 11 nucleotides matching TRBD1. The CDR3 is 15 residues long. V dropped 5 bases and J dropped 4; count of bases not matched to a gene: 4. The germline V gene encodes CDR1 LNHDA and CDR2 SQIVND (reference sequence). The CDR3 sequence is CASSWDRGSYNEQFF. The CDR3 DNA sequence: TGTGCCAGTAGTTGGGACAGGGGGTCTTACAATGAGCAGTTCTTC.

The gene calls are TRBV7-9 and TRBJ2-1; 9 bases agree with TRBD1. V lost 9 bases and J lost 6; bases outside the gene matches: 15. This CDR3 has 16 amino acids. Germline V CDR1 and CDR2: SEHNR, FQNEAQ (reference sequence). In DNA, the CDR3 is TGTGCCAGTAATGGGGCACGGGACAGGGAGGGCAATGAGCAGTTCTTC. Encoded protein: CASNGARDREGNEQFF.

This sequence joins TRBV18 and TRBJ2-7; 8 nucleotides match TRBD1. The CDR3 runs to 16 residues. V gave up 5 bases and J gave up 0 bases; unmatched junction bases: 9. The germline CDR1 and CDR2 sequences are KGHSH and LQKENI. This chain's CDR3 is CASSTGTGKSSYEQYF. CDR3 in DNA: TGTGCCAGCTCAACAGGGACAGGCAAGAGCTCCTACGAGCAGTACTTC.

V is TRBV28 and J is TRBJ1-4, with no clear D. Germline assignment: CDR1 MDHEN and CDR2 SYDVKM. V dropped 3 bases and J dropped 7 bases, with 15 bases sitting between them. This CDR3 is built from 15 residues. The CDR3 coding sequence is TGTGCCAGCAGTTTCAGGAAGGCGGGAAGTGAAAAACTGTTTTTT. Its protein product is CASSFRKAGSEKLFF. The variable domain in full, completed from reference TRBV28 and TRBJ1-4, reads DVKVTQSSRYLVKRTGEKVFLECVQDMDHENMFWYRQDPGLGLRLIYFSYDVKMKEKGDIPEGYSVSREKKERFSLILESASTNQTSMYLCASSFRKAGSEKLFFGSGTQLSVL.

This clone appeared once. J is TRBJ2-2 and V is TRBV11-3; D might be TRBD2 (6 bases). CDR1 is SGHNT, CDR2 YENEEA, per germline. CDR3 length: 15 amino acids. Trimming stripped 8 bases from V and 0 bases from J, with 13 bases between. DNA for the CDR3: TGTGCCAGCGGGGGGACCTTCGCGAACACCGGGGAGCTGTTTTTT. This gives the protein CASGGTFANTGELFF.

The V call is TRBV5-4, the J call TRBJ2-1, with 8 bases matching TRBD2. CDR3 size: 15 residues. Losses at the gene ends were 4 bases for V and 6 bases for J; bases not matched to a gene: 9. Per the germline V gene, CDR1 is SGHNT and CDR2 is YYREEE (reference sequence). Written as DNA, the CDR3 is TGTGCCAGCAGCCCTCCAGCGGGGGCCAGCAATGAGCAGTTCTTC. Amino acids: CASSPPAGASNEQFF.

The CDR3 spells CASSEYGLLTGVPGELFF. The CDR3 DNA reads TGTGCCAGCAGTGAATATGGCCTCCTCACAGGGGTCCCCGGGGAGCTGTTTTTT. The chain recombines TRBV25-1 with TRBJ2-2, with TRBD1 matching over 7 bases. The CDR3 totals 18 residues. CDR1 MGHDK and CDR2 SYGVNS come from the germline V gene. V shed 0 bases, J shed 6 bases, and the junction held 13 bases outside the gene matches.

The chain couples TRBV6-5 to TRBJ1-2, with 7 nucleotides matching TRBD1. Germline CDR1 is MNHEY and CDR2 is SVGAGI. This CDR3 has 14 residues. V trimming: 5 bases; J trimming: 8 bases; junction bases outside the gene matches: 11. Here the CDR3 reads CASSREGALGGYTF. In nucleotides, the CDR3 is TGTGCCAGCAGTCGCGAGGGGGCCCTGGGGGGCTACACCTTC.